Described below is a single TCR beta chain sequence and its context. Authors' methods: The authors estimated nucleated cell counts from reference gene primer amplification. Here immunoSEQ multiplex PCR was the method, and the copy in TCRdb shows in-frame clones only, minus some. Clonal size and the V and J genes are those of that table, whereas D and trimming came from the DNA. The sample yields about 140,000 clones, 79% seen once. The sample comes from a study of blood T cell repertoires in COVID-19. For the study at large: COVID-19 samples, acute and convalescent, were from the United States, Italy and Spain. T cells, B-cell-depleted T cells, or PBMCs provided the cDNA or gDNA that served as material.

Trimming removed 3 bases from V and 0 bases from J, with 7 bases in between. The CDR3 sequence is 14 residues long. Per germline, CDR1 SNHLY and CDR2 FYNNEI. The sequenced sample was peripheral blood. The chain recombines TRBV2 with TRBJ2-3, with D unclear. This receptor was identified in a man aged 50 to 59 with active or convalescent COVID-19. The CDR3 DNA reads as TGTGCCAGCAGTGATCCCGTTAGCACAGATACGCAGTATTTT. Its protein product is CASSDPVSTDTQYF. Based on the CDR3 plus reference TRBV2 and TRBJ2-3, the full variable domain is EPEVTQTPSHQVTQMGQEVILRCVPISNHLYFYWYRQILGQKVEFLVSFYNNEISEKSEIFDDQFSVERPDGSNFTLKIRSTKLEDSAMYFCASSDPVSTDTQYFGPGTRLTVL.